The 30 T cell receptor beta chains below were found in one sample sequenced in a study of technical replicates of blood from a handful of donors. Assay used: immunoSEQ multiplex PCR; TCRdb lists only in-frame clones, some missing. The sample consists of 50,000 to 70,000 clones, more than 75% of them appearing once. Sequenced material: PBMCs. The receptors originated from a human donor in good health. Some clones in this sample may be carry-over from other donors' samples.

The chain combines TRBV5-6 with TRBJ1-2; TRBD1 is a possible D gene (5 bases). This CDR3 contains 16 residues. V lost 0 bases and J lost 4, with 16 bases in between. Germline values: CDR1 SGHDT, CDR2 YYEEEE. CDR3 bases: TGTGCCAGCAGCTTGGTAGAAGGGGCCCGCTCCTATGGCTACACCTTC. Its protein product is CASSLVEGARSYGYTF.

The rearrangement uses TRBV30 and TRBJ1-1; the D gene is possibly TRBD1 (5 bases). Trimming shortened V by 0 bases and J by 3 bases, and 8 bases separated the two germline ends. The CDR3 totals 13 residues. CDR1 GTSNPN and CDR2 SVGIG come from the germline V gene (reference sequence). The CDR3 is CAWSVGGDTEAFF. DNA of the CDR3: TGTGCCTGGAGTGTGGGGGGGGACACTGAAGCTTTCTTT.

This clone has just a few counts. The CDR3 loop reads CASSPLGGQIYNEQFF. CDR3 DNA: TGTGCCAGCAGCCCGCTCGGGGGACAGATCTACAATGAGCAGTTCTTC. The rearrangement uses TRBV7-8 and TRBJ2-1, with a tentative D call TRBD1 (7 bases). The CDR3 totals 16 residues. Germline loops: CDR1 SGHVS, CDR2 FQNEAQ. Trimming stripped 5 bases from V and 3 bases from J, with 17 bases between.

This clone has just one count. The rearrangement joins TRBV2 to TRBJ2-1, with 11 bases fitting TRBD2. The V gene's germline CDR1 is SNHLY and CDR2 FYNNEI. The ends lost 2 bases at V and 12 bases at J; junction bases unmatched: 27. The CDR3 consists of 21 residues. CDR3 bases: TGTGCCAGCAGTGAACTGGGGTGGACAGCCACTAGCGGGAGCTTGAGTATTGGGCAGTTCTTC. As protein: CASSELGWTATSGSLSIGQFF.

The chain has TRBV9 and TRBJ2-1; 7 nucleotides align to TRBD2. The germline CDR1 and CDR2 sequences are SGDLS and YYNGEE. This CDR3 spans 16 amino acids. The junction had 4 bases not matched to a gene; V was cut back by 1 base and J by 0 bases. DNA of the CDR3: TGTGCCAGCAGCGTAAAGGGCGGGAGCTCCTACAATGAGCAGTTCTTC. This sequence encodes CASSVKGGSSYNEQFF.

The rearrangement uses TRBV7-2 and TRBJ1-2; D perhaps matches TRBD1 (5 bases). Per the germline V gene, CDR1 is SGHTA and CDR2 is FQGNSA. This CDR3 is built from 13 residues. Trimming shortened V by 10 bases and J by 7 bases, and 19 bases separated the two germline ends. The DNA for the CDR3 is TGTGCCACCACAGGACGGGCAGGTAGTGGCTACACCTTC. This sequence encodes CATTGRAGSGYTF.

The V gene is TRBV11-2, the J gene TRBJ2-1; weak D call: TRBD1 (5 bases). The ends were cut back, 5 bases at V and 7 bases at J, with 18 bases in the middle. CDR3 length: 15 residues. Germline-derived CDR1 and CDR2 are SGHAT and FQNNGV. CDR3 loop: CASSLPRARANEQFF. In DNA, the CDR3 is TGTGCCAGCAGCCTACCCCGTGCCAGGGCAAATGAGCAGTTCTTC.

The chain employs TRBV21-1 and TRBJ2-1; TRBD2, as called in the table, went unchecked against the DNA. TRBV21-1 is noted as a pseudogene. The CDR3 contains 14 residues. CDR3 amino acids: CASGRKDSNNEQFF. In nucleotides, the CDR3 is TGTGCCAGCGGTCGGAAGGACTCTAACAATGAGCAGTTCTTC.

The chain couples TRBV5-6 to TRBJ2-7; 8 bases agree with TRBD1. The germline CDR1 and CDR2 sequences are SGHDT and YYEEEE. CDR3 length: 16 amino acids. Germline trimming cut 3 bases from V and 0 bases from J; bases unmatched to any gene: 8. As DNA, the CDR3 is TGTGCCAGCAGCTACGTTGGGACAGGAAGCTCCTACGAGCAGTACTTC. Its translation is CASSYVGTGSSYEQYF.

The chain carries TRBV11-2 and TRBJ2-7, with 8 bases aligning to TRBD1. V shed 1 base, J shed 4 bases, and the junction held 3 bases outside the gene matches. Germline CDR1 reads SGHAT; CDR2 reads FQNNGV. The CDR3 sequence is 14 residues long. The CDR3 sequence is CASSLGTGLYEQYF. In nucleotides, the CDR3 is TGTGCCAGCAGCTTAGGGACAGGGCTATACGAGCAGTACTTC.

This rearrangement joins TRBV6-1 to TRBJ1-1; 7 bases are a match to TRBD1. The CDR3 length is 14 residues. CDR1 MNHNS and CDR2 SASEGT come from the germline V gene. The J segment lost 6 bases and the V segment lost 6 bases, leaving 10 bases of the junction unmatched. As DNA, the CDR3 is TGTGCCAGCAGGGAACAGGGGATAGACGCTGAAGCTTTCTTT. This sequence encodes CASREQGIDAEAFF.

The rearrangement joins TRBV9 to TRBJ1-1, with D possibly TRBD1 on 5 matching bases. CDR3 size: 15 residues. V shed 1 base and J shed 1 base, with 11 bases lying between them. Germline assignment: CDR1 SGDLS and CDR2 YYNGEE. The DNA for the CDR3 is TGTGCCAGCAGCGTAATCGGCGGGGGGAACACTGAAGCTTTCTTT. As protein: CASSVIGGGNTEAFF.

V usage is TRBV19 and J usage is TRBJ1-5; tentatively, D is TRBD1 (6 bases). V lost 5 bases to trimming and J lost 0 bases, with 14 bases between them. The CDR3 contains 16 residues. Germline CDR1 and CDR2: LNHDA and SQIVND (reference sequence). CDR3 bases: TGTGCCAGTAGTGGACAAGACAGGTTTAGCAATCAGCCCCAGCATTTT. Amino acid sequence: CASSGQDRFSNQPQHF. The full variable domain, its missing parts supplied by reference TRBV19 and TRBJ1-5, is DGGITQSPKYLFRKEGQNVTLSCEQNLNHDAMYWYRQDPGQGLRLIYYSQIVNDFQKGDIAEGYSVSREKKESFPLTVTSAQKNPTAFYLCASSGQDRFSNQPQHFGDGTRLSIL.

The rearrangement joins TRBV5-1 to TRBJ2-5; 7 nucleotides line up with TRBD1. Trimming cost V 4 bases and J 4 bases; bases outside gene matches: 7. Germline assignment: CDR1 SGHRS and CDR2 YFSETQ. This CDR3 is 14 amino acids long. CDR3 sequence: CASSTRQGIETQYF. CDR3 sequence (DNA): TGCGCCAGCAGCACCCGACAGGGAATAGAGACCCAGTACTTC.

V is TRBV6-5 and J is TRBJ1-2, with 7 bases fitting TRBD1. Germline trimming cut 4 bases from V and 6 bases from J; bases unmatched to any gene: 5. From germline, CDR1 is MNHEY and CDR2 SVGAGI. The CDR3 is 13 amino acids. CDR3 residues: CASSSDRVNGYTF. As DNA, the CDR3 is TGTGCCAGCAGTTCAGACAGGGTAAATGGCTACACCTTC.

This rearrangement joins TRBV4-2 to TRBJ2-1; 8 bases are a match to TRBD2. V trimming: 2 bases; J trimming: 7 bases; junction bases outside the gene matches: 10. This CDR3 region has 16 residues. The germline gives CDR1 LGHNA, CDR2 YNFKEQ. The CDR3 nucleotides read TGTGCCAGCAGCCAATCGGGGACTAGTAAGTATAATGAGCAGTTCTTC. Encoded protein: CASSQSGTSKYNEQFF.

The genes are TRBV6-5 and TRBJ1-5; no clear D. There are 14 residues in the CDR3. Trimming stripped 2 bases from V and 2 bases from J, with 7 bases between. Germline assignment: CDR1 MNHEY and CDR2 SVGAGI. Here the CDR3 reads CASSYASGNQPQHF. CDR3 sequence (DNA): TGTGCCAGCAGTTACGCGTCTGGCAATCAGCCCCAGCATTTT.

The chain carries TRBV7-9 and TRBJ1-5; TRBD1 might be the D (5 bases). There are 11 residues in the CDR3. V shed 1 base and J shed 14 bases, with 9 bases lying between them. CDR1 is SEHNR, CDR2 FQNEAQ, per germline (reference sequence). DNA of the CDR3: TGTGCCAGCAGCTTAGGGAGGGGTAAGCATTTT. The encoded protein is CASSLGRGKHF.

The V gene is TRBV5-4, the J gene TRBJ2-7, with D possibly matching TRBD1 (7 bases). The length of the CDR3 is 15 residues. Looked up from germline, CDR1 is SGHNT and CDR2 is YYREEE (reference sequence). V gave up 2 bases and J gave up 3 bases, with 15 bases separating them. CDR3 DNA: TGTGCCAGCAGCTTAGGAGGAGGGGGCATCTACGAGCAGTACTTC. Translating gives CASSLGGGGIYEQYF. Supplemented by reference TRBV5-4 and TRBJ2-7, the full variable domain reads ETGVTQSPTHLIKTRGQQVTLRCSSQSGHNTVSWYQQALGQGPQFIFQYYREEENGRGNFPPRFSGLQFPNYSSELNVNALELDDSALYLCASSLGGGGIYEQYFGPGTRLTVT.

J is TRBJ1-2 and V is TRBV5-1; tentatively, D is TRBD1 (6 bases). The germline gives CDR1 SGHRS, CDR2 YFSETQ. The CDR3 length is 17 residues. Trimming pared 5 bases from V and 6 bases from J, leaving 26 bases between. The DNA of the CDR3 is TGCGCCAGCAGTAAATCCTATGCAGTACAGGGTGCCCATGGCTACACCTTC. Translation gives CASSKSYAVQGAHGYTF.

V and J are TRBV19 and TRBJ2-2; TRBD1 matches 7 bases. This CDR3 spans 16 amino acids. J was trimmed by 0 bases and V by 5 bases; bases with no gene match: 6. The germline V gene has CDR1 LNHDA and CDR2 SQIVND (reference sequence). In nucleotides, the CDR3 is TGTGCCAGTAGTGTCCCCGGGACAGCGAACACCGGGGAGCTGTTTTTT. This encodes CASSVPGTANTGELFF.

This chain links TRBV30 with TRBJ1-5, with D unclear. The V gene's germline CDR1 is GTSNPN and CDR2 SVGIG (reference sequence). Trimming pared 2 bases from V and 1 base from J, leaving 12 bases between. This CDR3 region has 15 residues. The CDR3 here is CAWSRGGMSNQPQHF. CDR3 sequence (DNA): TGTGCCTGGAGTCGGGGAGGGATGAGCAATCAGCCCCAGCATTTT.

V is TRBV6-1 and J is TRBJ2-1, with 8 bases aligning to TRBD1. Germline CDR1 is MNHNS and CDR2 is SASEGT. V trimming: 5 bases; J trimming: 8 bases; junction bases outside the gene matches: 11. This CDR3 comprises 15 residues. In DNA, the CDR3 is TGTGCCAGCAGTCCAGGGGGCTTTGCTGTAGATGAGCAGTTCTTC. The encoded protein is CASSPGGFAVDEQFF.

The V gene is TRBV21-1, the J gene TRBJ2-1; TRBD1 was called by the table and not checked on the DNA. TRBV21-1 is marked as a pseudogene. The length of the CDR3 is 13 residues. CDR3 region: CASSKPRGREQFF. The CDR3, as DNA: TGTGCCAGCAGCAAACCTAGGGGGCGTGAGCAGTTCTTC.

This clone was detected only a few times. This chain uses TRBV6-1 with TRBJ1-1; D gene unclear. Per germline, CDR1 MNHNS and CDR2 SASEGT. Trimming cost V 7 bases and J 2 bases, with 5 bases left between them. The CDR3 length is 11 residues. The CDR3 region has the DNA TGTGCCAGCATTTATAACACTGAAGCTTTCTTT. It is translated as CASIYNTEAFF.

The chain couples TRBV4-1 to TRBJ2-7; 8 bases are shared with TRBD2. The CDR3 has 15 amino acids. CDR1 is MGHRA, CDR2 YSYEKL, per germline. V dropped 1 base and J dropped 6; count of bases not matched to a gene: 8. The CDR3 DNA is TGCGCCAGCAGCCAAGGACTAGCGCAGTCGGTCGAGCAGTACTTC. Residues: CASSQGLAQSVEQYF.

This clone was observed a single time. The genes are TRBV19 and TRBJ2-1; D not certain. The germline V gene encodes CDR1 LNHDA and CDR2 SQIVND (reference sequence). This CDR3 is 15 amino acids long. The V end lost 4 bases, the J end lost 0 bases, and 10 bases lay between the germline ends. CDR3 DNA: TGTGCCAGTAGTAATTGGGCGAGCTCCTACAATGAGCAGTTCTTC. Amino acids: CASSNWASSYNEQFF.

The chain couples TRBV7-3 to TRBJ2-1; 11 bases line up with TRBD2. The CDR3 runs to 18 residues. V was clipped by 4 bases and J by 2 bases; unmatched bases: 10. The germline gives CDR1 SGHTA, CDR2 FQGTGA. CDR3 sequence reads: CASSSITSGSSTYNEQFF. CDR3 in DNA: TGTGCCAGCAGCTCAATAACTAGCGGGAGTTCGACCTACAATGAGCAGTTCTTC.

The chain recombines TRBV19 with TRBJ2-5, with TRBD2 matching over 8 bases. The CDR3 is 14 residues long. Trimming at V came to 6 bases and at J to 3 bases, leaving 6 bases not matched to a gene. Per germline, CDR1 LNHDA and CDR2 SQIVND (reference sequence). CDR3 nucleotides: TGTGCCAGTAGGGCCCCGGGACTAGAAGAGACCCAGTACTTC. Residues: CASRAPGLEETQYF.

J is TRBJ1-2 and V is TRBV4-2, with D perhaps TRBD1 (6 bases). The length of the CDR3 is 15 residues. V shed 2 bases and J shed 2 bases, with 12 bases lying between them. Germline values: CDR1 LGHNA, CDR2 YNFKEQ. CDR3 amino acids: CASSQPQGSNYGYTF. In DNA form, the CDR3 reads TGTGCCAGCAGCCAACCACAGGGATCGAACTATGGCTACACCTTC.